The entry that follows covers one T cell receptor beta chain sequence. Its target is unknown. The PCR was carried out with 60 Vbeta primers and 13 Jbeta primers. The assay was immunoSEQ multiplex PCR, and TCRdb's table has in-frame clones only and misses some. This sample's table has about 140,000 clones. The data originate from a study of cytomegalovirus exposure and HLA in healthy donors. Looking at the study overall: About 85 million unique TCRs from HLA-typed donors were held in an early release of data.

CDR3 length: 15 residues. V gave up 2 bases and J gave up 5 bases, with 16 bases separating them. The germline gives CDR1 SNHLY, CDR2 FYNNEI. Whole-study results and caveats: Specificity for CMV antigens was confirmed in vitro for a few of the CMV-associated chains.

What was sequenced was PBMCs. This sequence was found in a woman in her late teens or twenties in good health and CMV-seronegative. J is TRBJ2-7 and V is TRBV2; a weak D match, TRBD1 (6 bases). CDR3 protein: CASSETGPPGNEQYF. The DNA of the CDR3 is TGTGCCAGCAGTGAAACAGGGCCCCCCGGTAACGAGCAGTACTTC.